The 30 T cell receptor beta chains presented below share a single source sample, sequenced in a study of control samples from healthy donors and cancer patients. The table came from immunoSEQ multiplex PCR; TCRdb's copy has only in-frame clones and leaves some out. The sample lists some 150,000 clones; roughly nine tenths were seen once. The sequenced sample was blood. The receptors here all came from a man between 18 and 29 years old in good health.

CDR3 region: CASSFLAGGLEAQYF. For the CDR3, the DNA is TGTGCCAGCAGCTTCCTAGCGGGGGGCCTCGAGGCCCAGTACTTC. This chain links TRBV5-6 with TRBJ2-5; 11 bases align to TRBD2. From germline, CDR1 is SGHDT and CDR2 YYEEEE. The trim removed 2 bases at V and 9 bases at J, leaving 9 bases unmatched. The CDR3 runs 15 residues.

The V gene is TRBV4-2, the J gene TRBJ1-2; possibly TRBD1 for D (5 bases). Trimming removed 0 bases at V and 5 bases at J, with 13 bases between. The CDR3 is made up of 15 amino acids. Germline CDR1 is LGHNA and CDR2 is YNFKEQ. The DNA for the CDR3 is TGTGCCAGCAGCCAAGAAGGTCACGCAGGGTATGGCTACACCTTC. Residues: CASSQEGHAGYGYTF.

This clone was seen a handful of times. This chain links TRBV10-3 with TRBJ1-1, with a possible D match to TRBD1 (6 bases). CDR1 is ENHRY and CDR2 is SYGVKD in the germline V gene. Trimming left V 5 bases short and J 5 bases short, with 18 bases between. The CDR3 extends over 15 amino acids. CDR3: CAISRSGQQVTEAFF. CDR3 nucleotide sequence: TGTGCCATCAGTCGTTCTGGACAGCAGGTTACTGAAGCTTTCTTT.

This rearrangement joins TRBV5-1 to TRBJ1-1; TRBD1 is a possible D gene (5 bases). The CDR3 runs 16 residues. Germline lookup yields CDR1 SGHRS and CDR2 YFSETQ. Trimming took 4 bases from V and 2 from J, leaving 18 bases between them. CDR3 DNA: TGCGCCAGCAGCCTGGGTGGGGGATCCACAAACACTGAAGCTTTCTTT. Translation: CASSLGGGSTNTEAFF.

This chain links TRBV6-5 with TRBJ1-2; unclear D gene. The V gene lost 0 bases and the J gene lost 1 base, with 3 bases spanning the gap. Germline CDR1 and CDR2: MNHEY and SVGAGI. The CDR3 length is 13 residues. This CDR3 is CASSYSYNYGYTF. CDR3 DNA: TGTGCCAGCAGTTACTCCTATAACTATGGCTACACCTTC.

The chain couples TRBV6-5 to TRBJ1-5; D is uncertain. The CDR3 sequence is 14 residues long. V dropped 4 bases and J dropped 0 bases, with 7 bases sitting between them. CDR1 and CDR2 (germline): MNHEY, SVGAGI. The CDR3 nucleotides are TGTGCCAGCAGTTCCACAGCTAGCAATCAGCCCCAGCATTTT. Its protein product is CASSSTASNQPQHF.

The chain is built from TRBV30 and TRBJ1-2, with 7 bases fitting TRBD1. The CDR3 extends over 11 amino acids. The V and J ends lost 1 base and 10 bases, in that order; junction bases with no gene match: 3. The germline V gene has CDR1 GTSNPN and CDR2 SVGIG (reference sequence). The CDR3 region is CAWSDGTAYTF. The CDR3 coding sequence is TGTGCCTGGAGTGATGGGACAGCCTACACCTTC.

This chain connects TRBV2 to TRBJ2-7; no clear D gene. Between the trimmed V and J ends, which lost 3 bases and 3 bases, there was a span of 6 bases. The CDR3 length is 12 residues. The V gene's germline CDR1 is SNHLY and CDR2 FYNNEI. DNA for the CDR3: TGTGCCAGCAGTGATAGCTTCTACGAGCAGTACTTC. This codes for CASSDSFYEQYF.

The rearrangement links TRBV12-3 or TRBV12-4 to TRBJ1-5, with D unresolved. The CDR3 has 13 residues. V gave up 7 bases and J gave up 5 bases, with 12 bases separating them. This CDR3 reads CASNNGRHQPQHF. CDR3 coding DNA: TGTGCCAGCAATAACGGGAGGCATCAGCCCCAGCATTTT.

The chain recombines TRBV3-1 (or the pseudogene TRBV3-2) with TRBJ1-2; TRBD1 agrees at 7 bases. The germline V gene has CDR1 LGHDT and CDR2 YNNKEL (reference sequence). The trim removed 2 bases at V and 7 bases at J, leaving 7 bases unmatched. There are 14 residues in the CDR3. The CDR3 loop is CASSQPTGSSGYTF. CDR3 DNA: TGTGCCAGCAGCCAACCGACAGGGAGTAGTGGCTACACCTTC.

This clone has a handful of counts. The V gene is TRBV11-2, the J gene TRBJ1-2, with D possibly TRBD1 on 5 matching bases. From germline, CDR1 is SGHAT and CDR2 FQNNGV. V was shortened by 5 bases and J by 6 bases, with 13 bases between the two germline ends. This CDR3 is 13 amino acids long. CDR3 bases: TGTGCCAGCAGCCTAACATGGGGGGATGGCTACACCTTC. Protein sequence: CASSLTWGDGYTF.

V usage is TRBV28 and J usage is TRBJ2-4; 7 bases are a match to TRBD1. Germline trimming cut 6 bases from V and 6 bases from J; bases unmatched to any gene: 8. CDR3 length equals 14 residues. Germline V lookup: CDR1 MDHEN, CDR2 SYDVKM. The CDR3: CASRETGSGNIQYF. For the CDR3, the DNA is TGTGCCAGCAGGGAGACAGGGTCGGGAAACATTCAGTACTTC.

The rearrangement joins TRBV21-1 to TRBJ2-2; the table assigns TRBD2, which was not confirmed against the DNA. TRBV21-1 is recorded as a pseudogene. The CDR3 is made up of 16 amino acids. The CDR3 spells CASTRLGGGPSGELFF. The CDR3 DNA is TGTGCCAGCACCAGGTTGGGCGGGGGGCCGTCCGGGGAGCTGTTTTTT.

The chain is built from TRBV6-2 or TRBV6-3 and TRBJ2-7, with D possibly being TRBD1 (6 bases). Germline CDR1 is MNHEY and CDR2 is SVGEGT. Trimming took 5 bases from V and 2 from J, leaving 13 bases between them. This CDR3 region has 14 residues. The CDR3 DNA sequence: TGTGCCAGCAGTGCCTCTTCAGGGGCCTACGAGCAGTACTTC. Its protein is CASSASSGAYEQYF.

The rearrangement uses TRBV4-1 and TRBJ2-7, with 7 nucleotides matching TRBD2. The CDR3 is 14 residues long. Germline CDR1 MGHRA, CDR2 YSYEKL. The V and J ends lost 2 bases and 3 bases, in that order; junction bases with no gene match: 4. This chain's CDR3 is CASSQMGGGYEQYF. The CDR3 DNA reads TGCGCCAGCAGCCAAATGGGGGGGGGCTACGAGCAGTACTTC.

The V call is TRBV2, the J call TRBJ1-4; D is ambiguous. Trimming shortened V by 8 bases and J by 7 bases, and 20 bases separated the two germline ends. Germline V gene data show CDR1 as SNHLY and CDR2 as FYNNEI. The CDR3 consists of 15 residues. The CDR3, as DNA: TGTGCCAGCCGGAGAGAGGAGATCGCCTTTGAAAAACTGTTTTTT. Its protein is CASRREEIAFEKLFF.

J is TRBJ2-3 and V is TRBV7-9, with D perhaps TRBD2 (6 bases). Deletions cut 2 bases from V and 6 bases from J, with 18 bases between. Germline CDR1 and CDR2: SEHNR and FQNEAQ (reference sequence). The CDR3 extends over 16 amino acids. The CDR3 coding sequence is TGTGCCAGCAGCTTAAGGGGTTCCTTGGGAGGCGATACGCAGTATTTT. Its protein product is CASSLRGSLGGDTQYF.

This clone was seen only a few times. Other DNA sequences in the sample encode the same CDR3. The chain uses TRBV5-6 and TRBJ2-7, with D unresolved. Germline CDR1 and CDR2: SGHDT and YYEEEE. The V end lost 0 bases, the J end lost 4 bases, and 11 bases lay between the germline ends. CDR3 length: 14 amino acids. The CDR3 DNA sequence: TGTGCCAGCAGCTTGGCCCCCGGCAGTTACGAGCAGTACTTC. Residues: CASSLAPGSYEQYF. Filled out from reference TRBV5-6 and TRBJ2-7, the complete variable domain reads DAGVTQSPTHLIKTRGQQVTLRCSPKSGHDTVSWYQQALGQGPQFIFQYYEEEERQRGNFPDRFSGHQFPNYSSELNVNALLLGDSALYLCASSLAPGSYEQYFGPGTRLTVT.

The chain carries TRBV10-3 and TRBJ1-2, with 9 positions matching TRBD1. The CDR3 extends over 13 amino acids. CDR1 is ENHRY and CDR2 is SYGVKD in the germline V gene. Unmatched junction bases numbered 4, after V lost 4 bases and J lost 7 bases. DNA for the CDR3: TGTGCCATCAGTGGGGGACAGGGTAGTGGCTACACCTTC. The encoded protein is CAISGGQGSGYTF.

In its sample, this clone was seen once. The chain employs TRBV7-2 and TRBJ2-5; D perhaps matches TRBD2 (5 bases). V lost 0 bases and J lost 2, with 10 bases in between. The CDR3 spans 15 residues. CDR1 is SGHTA, CDR2 FQGNSA, per germline. CDR3 amino acids: CASSLAWRTQETQYF. The CDR3 region has the DNA TGTGCCAGCAGCTTAGCTTGGCGGACTCAAGAGACCCAGTACTTC.

The genes are TRBV5-8 and TRBJ1-5; TRBD1 matches 10 bases. CDR3 size: 15 residues. Trimming at V came to 3 bases and at J to 7 bases, leaving 7 bases not matched to a gene. CDR1 and CDR2 (germline): SGHTS, YDEGEE. The CDR3 is CASSWGTGDGQPQHF. Written as DNA, the CDR3 is TGTGCCAGCAGCTGGGGGACAGGGGATGGGCAGCCCCAGCATTTT.

This chain links TRBV6-5 with TRBJ1-4; D call uncertain. V lost 7 bases to trimming and J lost 5 bases, with 11 bases between them. The CDR3 covers 13 residues. The germline V gene encodes CDR1 MNHEY and CDR2 SVGAGI. The CDR3 loop reads CASKRQTNEKLFF. CDR3 sequence (DNA): TGTGCCAGCAAGCGGCAGACCAATGAAAAACTGTTTTTT.

This clone was counted once. The chain has TRBV28 and TRBJ1-1; tentatively, D is TRBD1 (5 bases). The CDR3 is made up of 12 amino acids. V lost 2 bases, J lost 7 bases, and 8 bases lay in between. The V gene's germline CDR1 is MDHEN and CDR2 SYDVKM. The CDR3 sequence is CASSLRGDEAFF. The CDR3 region has the DNA TGTGCCAGCAGTTTAAGGGGCGATGAAGCTTTCTTT.

The chain carries TRBV2 and TRBJ2-2, with D tentatively TRBD1 (5 bases). V was clipped by 7 bases and J by 1 base, with 13 bases between them. Germline V CDR1 and CDR2: SNHLY, FYNNEI. CDR3 length: 15 amino acids. The CDR3 nucleotides are TGTGCCAGCAAAACCTCTACAGGGAACACCGGGGAGCTGTTTTTT. This translates into CASKTSTGNTGELFF.

The chain joins TRBV27 to TRBJ2-7; tentatively, D is TRBD1 or TRBD2 (5 bases each). V lost 4 bases, J lost 0 bases, and 19 bases lay in between. The CDR3 totals 17 residues. CDR1 MNHEY and CDR2 SMNVEV come from the germline V gene (reference sequence). The CDR3 DNA is TGTGCCAGCAGTTGGGTCGGGGCGGGTGGTAGCTCCTACGAGCAGTACTTC. Translating it yields CASSWVGAGGSSYEQYF.

This chain uses TRBV19 with TRBJ2-5, with 8 bases lining up with TRBD1. Germline CDR1 is LNHDA and CDR2 is SQIVND (reference sequence). The junction had 13 bases not matched to a gene; V was cut back by 5 bases and J by 5 bases. The CDR3 loop spans 16 amino acids. DNA for the CDR3: TGTGCCAGTAGTGGACAGGGTATAGGTTCGGGCGAGACCCAGTACTTC. Protein: CASSGQGIGSGETQYF.

J is TRBJ1-6 and V is TRBV11-2, with 7 bases identical to TRBD1. The germline V gene has CDR1 SGHAT and CDR2 FQNNGV. V lost 5 bases and J lost 9; bases outside the gene matches: 4. The CDR3 sequence is 13 residues long. This CDR3 reads CASSVQGRSPLHF. The CDR3 DNA follows: TGTGCCAGCAGCGTACAGGGGCGTTCACCCCTCCACTTT.

This clone has only a few counts. The chain couples TRBV3-1 (or the pseudogene TRBV3-2) to TRBJ1-3; 7 positions match TRBD1. The CDR3 consists of 20 residues. V lost 1 base to trimming and J lost 0 bases; unmatched junction nucleotides: 15. Germline V gives CDR1 LGHDT, CDR2 YNNKEL (reference sequence). As DNA, the CDR3 is TGTGCCAGCAGCCAAGGAACAGGCATCGGGACAGCTAACTCTGGAAACACCATATATTTT. Translation: CASSQGTGIGTANSGNTIYF.

The chain uses TRBV9 and TRBJ1-5; D perhaps matches TRBD1 (6 bases). V dropped 0 bases and J dropped 3 bases, with 7 bases sitting between them. This CDR3 is built from 14 residues. Germline V lookup: CDR1 SGDLS, CDR2 YYNGEE. CDR3 DNA: TGTGCCAGCAGCGTAGGACAGGCCAATCAGCCCCAGCATTTT. Protein: CASSVGQANQPQHF.

The sample holds a few counts of this clone. The rearrangement uses TRBV19 and TRBJ1-2; 8 positions match TRBD1. From germline, CDR1 is LNHDA and CDR2 SQIVND (reference sequence). The CDR3 consists of 12 residues. V lost 4 bases and J lost 8; bases outside the gene matches: 3. The CDR3 nucleotides read TGTGCCAGTAGTAACCGGGACAGGGGCTACACCTTC. This sequence encodes CASSNRDRGYTF.